Reported below is one T cell receptor beta chain. Its antigen remains undetermined. No base quality values were provided; no much bigger clone lies one nucleotide off. TCRbeta CDR3 regions were amplified from genomic DNA by means of the immunoSEQ Assay, a bias-controlled multiplex PCR. The original methods were these. Within the assay, amplification of reference gene primers was used to estimate how many nucleated cells each sample contained. To quantify the absolute abundance of each unique TCRbeta CDR3 rearrangement, sequence reads were collapsed and filtered. Productive Simpson clonality was computed per sample as the square root of Simpson's diversity index over productive rearrangements. TCRdb re-hosts the immuneACCESS table, in-frame sequences only. Its copies lack some clones; in the studies checked, an unresolved V gene accounts for under half of them, and the cause for the rest is not known. Clone size and V and J calls were adopted from that table, with D and trimming inferred from the DNA. The sample table contains about 250,000 clones; only one count was recorded for 80% to 85% of them. The ten largest clones capture 4.4% of the sample.

This sample was included in a study of blood T cell repertoires in COVID-19 (dated by TCRdb to the early 2020s). Background on the whole study: Collaborator samples came from the United States, Italy and Spain and covered acute and convalescent phases of COVID-19. The prospective study material was composed of cDNA or gDNA derived from T cells, B-cell-depleted T cells, or PBMCs. Subjects who had been exposed to COVID-19, were actively infected with it, or had recovered from it provided the deeply sampled blood TCRbeta repertoires that made up the dataset. The repertoires were released in a freely available public database meant as a resource for research on the immune response to SARS-CoV-2. The samples were drawn from the first 160 participants of the ongoing ImmuneRACE study and from 1,254 subjects provided by 6 global collaborators. Nearly every sample came with metadata listing a de-identified subject ID, COVID-19 status, age in years and sex. HLA class I and class II types, where available, came from metadata supplied by the sample provider rather than from assay-based typing. The study at large found these results: The amount of clinical and demographic metadata varied by source and participant and was provided uncurated.

Whole blood was collected in K2EDTA tubes by collaborating institutions according to the institutions' own protocols. For TCRbeta analysis, collaborators shipped samples in one of three forms: frozen whole blood, isolated PBMCs, or DNA extracted from either of those sample types. The CDR3, cysteine through phenylalanine, is 14 amino acids long. Of the read, only the CDR3 DNA is kept; its 42 bases are in frame from base 1. V is trimmed back by 6 bases and J by 7 bases, and the junction contains 5 bases that no gene match accounts for. The CDR1 and CDR2 encoded by the germline V gene are SGHVS and FQNEAQ.

This receptor was taken from a man aged 50-60 years with active or convalescent COVID-19. The sequence joins TRBV7-8 to TRBJ1-6; the junction holds 8 bases that match TRBD1. Sequencing was performed on peripheral blood. CDR3 region: CASSFDRGNSPLHF. Here is the DNA: TGTGCCAGCAGTTTCGACAGGGGCAATTCACCCCTCCACTTT.